These 28 T cell receptor beta chains originate from one sample sequenced in a study of early T cells in non-severe SARS-CoV-2 infection. From the 5' RACE reads, TCRdb called clonotypes with MiXCR, one entry per CDR3 protein. In the table there are 45,000 to 70,000 distinct CDR3 sequences, 9.5% to 13% of which are singletons. Input material: whole blood. The receptors were gathered from an adult who was a healthcare worker with PCR-confirmed SARS-CoV-2 infection or an uninfected control (not recorded which).

This clonotype occurred many times. V gene TRBV20-1 combines with J gene TRBJ2-7; D is perhaps TRBD1 (5 bases). The germline V gene has CDR1 DFQATT and CDR2 SNEGSKA (reference sequence). Trimming removed 2 bases at V and 2 bases at J, with 10 bases between. The CDR3 has 13 amino acids. Here the CDR3 DNA reads TGCAGTGCTAGAACCCAGGGTCCCTACGAGCAGTACTTC. This gives the protein CSARTQGPYEQYF.

This clonotype was observed a few times. CDR3 sequence reads: CAGGPGLAGLRNTGELFF. CDR3 DNA sequence: TGTGCCGGAGGGCCGGGACTAGCGGGACTTCGTAACACCGGGGAGCTGTTTTTT. The chain combines TRBV2 with TRBJ2-2; the match to TRBD2 covers 13 bases. Germline CDR1 and CDR2: SNHLY and FYNNEI. This CDR3 comprises 18 residues. V dropped 11 bases and J dropped 2; count of bases not matched to a gene: 14. The complete variable domain, with remaining parts taken from reference TRBV2 and TRBJ2-2, reads EPEVTQTPSHQVTQMGQEVILRCVPISNHLYFYWYRQILGQKVEFLVSFYNNEISEKSEIFDDQFSVERPDGSNFTLKIRSTKLEDSAMYFCAGGPGLAGLRNTGELFFGEGSRLTVL.

The V gene is TRBV6-5, the J gene TRBJ2-7, with TRBD1 as a possible D gene (5 bases). The ends were cut back, 6 bases at V and 3 bases at J, with 12 bases in the middle. Germline values: CDR1 MNHEY, CDR2 SVGAGI. The CDR3 is made up of 13 amino acids. CDR3 loop: CASSRRQFYEQYF. The CDR3 nucleotides read TGTGCCAGCAGCCGCCGACAGTTCTACGAGCAGTACTTC.

The chain uses TRBV11-3 and TRBJ2-3; 11 positions agree with TRBD2. The trim removed 5 bases at V and 5 bases at J, leaving 9 bases unmatched. Per germline, CDR1 SGHNT and CDR2 YENEEA. This CDR3 comprises 16 residues. In DNA, the CDR3 is TGTGCCAGCAGCAGCCTAGCGGGGGGCATGGGAGATACGCAGTATTTT. It yields the protein CASSSLAGGMGDTQYF.

The chain couples TRBV19 to TRBJ2-5; perhaps TRBD1 as D (6 bases). Trimming removed 8 bases at V and 3 bases at J, with 13 bases between. Germline V lookup: CDR1 LNHDA, CDR2 SQIVND (reference sequence). The CDR3 consists of 13 residues. The CDR3: CASAGGREETQYF. In DNA form, the CDR3 reads TGTGCCAGTGCTGGGGGCAGGGAAGAGACCCAGTACTTC.

V and J are TRBV20-1 and TRBJ2-2; unclear D gene. This CDR3 is 15 amino acids long. CDR1 is DFQATT and CDR2 is SNEGSKA in the germline V gene (reference sequence). Deletions cut 5 bases from V and 5 bases from J, with 18 bases between. The CDR3 bases are TGCAGTGCTCCAGACCGGGCCACCATAACCGGGGAGCTGTTTTTT. Translating gives CSAPDRATITGELFF.

This chain joins TRBV5-1 and TRBJ2-1; TRBD1 might be the D (6 bases). The V gene lost 0 bases and the J gene lost 5 bases, with 9 bases spanning the gap. Germline CDR1 is SGHRS and CDR2 is YFSETQ. CDR3 length equals 14 residues. This CDR3 reads CASSLGQVHNEQFF. The CDR3 coding sequence is TGCGCCAGCAGCTTGGGACAGGTCCACAATGAGCAGTTCTTC. The full variable domain, its missing parts supplied by reference TRBV5-1 and TRBJ2-1, is KAGVTQTPRYLIKTRGQQVTLSCSPISGHRSVSWYQQTPGQGLQFLFEYFSETQRNKGNFPGRFSGRQFSNSRSEMNVSTLELGDSALYLCASSLGQVHNEQFFGPGTRLTVL.

This clonotype has ten or more counts. The V call is TRBV18, the J call TRBJ1-2; no clear D. The CDR3 length is 15 residues. Per germline, CDR1 KGHSH and CDR2 LQKENI. V lost 6 bases to trimming and J lost 8 bases, with 22 bases between them. For the CDR3, the DNA is TGTGCCAGCTCCCCATCCCACAAGGCCCCACGGGGCTACACCTTC. It encodes CASSPSHKAPRGYTF.

Ten or more counts support this clonotype. The chain has TRBV6-5 and TRBJ1-2; 8 bases line up with TRBD1. J lost 7 bases, V lost 2 bases, and 9 bases had no gene match. Germline CDR1 is MNHEY and CDR2 is SVGAGI. This CDR3 is 15 amino acids long. The DNA of the CDR3 is TGTGCCAGCAGTTACACCCTACAGGGGGGTAGTGGCTACACCTTC. This codes for CASSYTLQGGSGYTF.

The V call is TRBV28, the J call TRBJ2-5, with D maybe TRBD1 (5 bases). This CDR3 has 13 residues. Germline V gene sequence: CDR1 MDHEN, CDR2 SYDVKM. Trimming pared 6 bases from V and 0 bases from J, leaving 8 bases between. CDR3 bases: TGTGCCAGCAGACCAGGGAACCAAGAGACCCAGTACTTC. Amino acids: CASRPGNQETQYF.

This clonotype was observed a few times. This chain connects TRBV28 to TRBJ2-7, with D unclear. V was clipped by 5 bases and J by 0 bases, with 14 bases between them. The length of the CDR3 is 15 residues. CDR1 and CDR2 from the germline V gene are MDHEN and SYDVKM. This CDR3 reads CASSALMKSSYEQYF. The CDR3 nucleotides read TGTGCCAGCAGTGCCCTGATGAAAAGCTCCTACGAGCAGTACTTC.

Only a few counts were recorded for this clonotype. The chain links TRBV29-1 to TRBJ2-7, with D possibly called TRBD1 or TRBD2 (5 bases each). The CDR3 runs to 11 residues. Germline CDR1 is SQVTM and CDR2 is ANQGSEA. Trimming removed 7 bases at V and 2 bases at J, with 9 bases between. The CDR3 DNA reads as TGCAGCGGACGGGACCCCTACGAGCAGTACTTC. It translates to CSGRDPYEQYF.

The chain uses TRBV29-1 and TRBJ2-2; D is unresolved. This CDR3 is built from 12 residues. CDR1 is SQVTM and CDR2 is ANQGSEA in the germline V gene. Trimming removed 3 bases at V and 5 bases at J, with 7 bases between. The DNA for the CDR3 is TGCAGCGTTGAGCCCGGGACCGGGGAGCTGTTTTTT. This translates into CSVEPGTGELFF.

The chain has TRBV7-9 and TRBJ2-3; D is uncertain. In germline, CDR1 is SEHNR, CDR2 FQNEAQ (reference sequence). V was cut by 0 bases and J by 2 bases, with 6 bases left in between. The CDR3 is 14 residues long. In nucleotides, the CDR3 is TGTGCCAGCAGCTTAGCTCCGTCCACAGATACGCAGTATTTT. It translates to CASSLAPSTDTQYF.

This clonotype was observed many times. The V and J genes are TRBV24-1 and TRBJ2-7; the D gene is possibly TRBD2 (5 bases). Germline V gene sequence: CDR1 KGHDR, CDR2 SFDVKD. Trimming left V 9 bases short and J 2 bases short, with 13 bases between. The CDR3 totals 13 residues. The CDR3 nucleotides read TGTGCCACCCAAAGTCCCGGGACCTACGAGCAGTACTTC. Translation gives CATQSPGTYEQYF.

This chain joins TRBV6-1 and TRBJ1-4, with D maybe TRBD1 (5 bases). The germline V and J ends were trimmed by 2 bases and 8 bases, with 15 bases remaining between them. This CDR3 has 15 residues. Germline loops: CDR1 MNHNS, CDR2 SASEGT. CDR3 nucleotides: TGTGCCAGCAGTGAATCGCAGGGTTCTACCGAAAAACTGTTTTTT. It is translated as CASSESQGSTEKLFF.

The chain links TRBV9 to TRBJ1-6; D unclear. Germline V gene data show CDR1 as SGDLS and CDR2 as YYNGEE. Trimming removed 4 bases from V and 5 bases from J, with 16 bases in between. This CDR3 has 16 residues. The CDR3 is CASSPQVSTDNSPLHF. CDR3 in DNA: TGTGCCAGCAGCCCCCAAGTGTCCACCGATAATTCACCCCTCCACTTT.

This clonotype was picked up many times. The rearrangement links TRBV11-2 to TRBJ2-1; tentative D call: TRBD2 (6 bases). Per the germline V gene, CDR1 is SGHAT and CDR2 is FQNNGV. There are 12 residues in the CDR3. Trimming took off 5 bases at V and 6 bases at J, with 8 bases between the two ends. The CDR3: CASSQEGNEQFF. DNA of the CDR3: TGTGCCAGCAGCCAGGAGGGCAATGAGCAGTTCTTC. The variable domain in full, completed from reference TRBV11-2 and TRBJ2-1, reads EAGVAQSPRYKIIEKRQSVAFWCNPISGHATLYWYQQILGQGPKLLIQFQNNGVVDDSQLPKDRFSAERLKGVDSTLKIQPAKLEDSAVYLCASSQEGNEQFFGPGTRLTVL.

The rearrangement links TRBV18 to TRBJ2-7, with TRBD1 identical over 10 bases. V trimming: 2 bases; J trimming: 2 bases; junction bases outside the gene matches: 3. CDR1 and CDR2 (germline): KGHSH, LQKENI. This CDR3 has 15 amino acids. The CDR3 sequence is CASSPRDRGTYEQYF. CDR3 DNA: TGTGCCAGCTCACCAAGGGACAGGGGCACCTACGAGCAGTACTTC.

By its share, this clonotype is medium-sized (0.01 to 0.1%). The CDR3 sequence: CSVCGHLNTEAFF. In nucleotides, the CDR3 is TGCAGCGTTTGTGGACACTTGAACACTGAAGCTTTCTTT. This rearrangement joins TRBV29-1 to TRBJ1-1, with D possibly matching TRBD1 (5 bases). Germline CDR1 is SQVTM and CDR2 is ANQGSEA. This CDR3 is built from 13 residues. V lost 5 bases and J lost 0, with 10 bases in between.

This clonotype was detected ten times or more. The chain uses TRBV19 and TRBJ2-3; TRBD1 agrees at 8 bases. Germline CDR1 reads LNHDA; CDR2 reads SQIVND (reference sequence). CDR3 size: 14 residues. Trimming at V came to 4 bases and at J to 3 bases, leaving 3 bases not matched to a gene. CDR3 sequence: CASSKGQDTDTQYF. CDR3 DNA: TGTGCCAGTAGTAAGGGACAGGATACAGATACGCAGTATTTT.

This chain links TRBV20-1 with TRBJ2-5, with 9 bases identical to TRBD2. Per germline, CDR1 DFQATT and CDR2 SNEGSKA (reference sequence). Trimming cost V 5 bases and J 5 bases; bases outside gene matches: 18. The CDR3 loop spans 17 amino acids. The CDR3 loop is CSASPIPAGGLAETQYF. The CDR3 DNA reads TGCAGTGCTTCTCCGATACCCGCGGGGGGGCTTGCTGAGACCCAGTACTTC.

There are many counts of this clonotype. This rearrangement joins TRBV5-1 to TRBJ2-2; D is unresolved. The ends were cut back, 5 bases at V and 5 bases at J, with 10 bases in the middle. The CDR3 is 13 residues long. CDR1 is SGHRS, CDR2 YFSETQ, per germline. Here the CDR3 reads CASRAPGTGELFF. Here the CDR3 DNA reads TGCGCCAGCAGGGCCCCGGGTACCGGGGAGCTGTTTTTT.

V and J are TRBV19 and TRBJ2-1, with 7 bases fitting TRBD2. Germline CDR1 LNHDA, CDR2 SQIVND (reference sequence). V lost 7 bases to trimming and J lost 4 bases; unmatched junction nucleotides: 10. This CDR3 spans 15 amino acids. Written as DNA, the CDR3 is TGTGCCAGTAAGAAGGGGCGGGAGAGTTACAATGAGCAGTTCTTC. Protein sequence: CASKKGRESYNEQFF. Full variable domain (rest looked up from reference TRBV19 and TRBJ2-1): DGGITQSPKYLFRKEGQNVTLSCEQNLNHDAMYWYRQDPGQGLRLIYYSQIVNDFQKGDIAEGYSVSREKKESFPLTVTSAQKNPTAFYLCASKKGRESYNEQFFGPGTRLTVL.

The CDR3 DNA follows: TGTGCCAGCAGCTTCTCCGGGGGCACTGAAGCTTTCTTT. Amino acids: CASSFSGGTEAFF. The genes are TRBV11-3 and TRBJ1-1, with a tentative D call TRBD1 (5 bases). Trimming left V 3 bases short and J 4 bases short, with 9 bases between. The CDR3 spans 13 residues. CDR1 and CDR2 (germline): SGHNT, YENEEA.

This clonotype was seen ten or more times. The chain joins TRBV2 to TRBJ1-4; TRBD1 matches at 12 bases. Germline trimming cut 6 bases from V and 14 bases from J; bases unmatched to any gene: 4. Germline loops: CDR1 SNHLY, CDR2 FYNNEI. The CDR3 has 12 amino acids. CDR3 DNA sequence: TGTGCCAGCAGCGGGACAGGGGGCCGTCTGTTTTTT. It encodes CASSGTGGRLFF.

Regarding this clonotype: A junction boundary mismatches the germline segment, possibly from a read error. The genes are TRBV25-1 and TRBJ2-2, with 9 bases matching TRBD1. Germline values: CDR1 MGHDK, CDR2 SYGVNS. CDR3 length: 17 amino acids. CDR3: CASSGLWTGDNTGELFF. The CDR3 DNA sequence: TGTGCCAGCAGTGGACTTTGGACAGGGGATAACACCGGGGAGCTGTTTTTC. Filled out from reference TRBV25-1 and TRBJ2-2, the complete variable domain reads EADIYQTPRYLVIGTGKKITLECSQTMGHDKMYWYQQDPGMELHLIHYSYGVNSTEKGDLSSESTVSRIRTEHFPLTLESARPSHTSQYLCASSGLWTGDNTGELFFGEGSRLTVL.

This clonotype was observed at least ten times. This chain links TRBV11-2 with TRBJ1-5; no firm D call. Germline lookup yields CDR1 SGHAT and CDR2 FQNNGV. Trimming shortened V by 1 base and J by 3 bases, and 10 bases separated the two germline ends. The CDR3 sequence is 15 residues long. The CDR3 DNA sequence: TGTGCCAGCAGCTTAGGCGCAGGTAACAATCAGCCCCAGCATTTT. Translation: CASSLGAGNNQPQHF.